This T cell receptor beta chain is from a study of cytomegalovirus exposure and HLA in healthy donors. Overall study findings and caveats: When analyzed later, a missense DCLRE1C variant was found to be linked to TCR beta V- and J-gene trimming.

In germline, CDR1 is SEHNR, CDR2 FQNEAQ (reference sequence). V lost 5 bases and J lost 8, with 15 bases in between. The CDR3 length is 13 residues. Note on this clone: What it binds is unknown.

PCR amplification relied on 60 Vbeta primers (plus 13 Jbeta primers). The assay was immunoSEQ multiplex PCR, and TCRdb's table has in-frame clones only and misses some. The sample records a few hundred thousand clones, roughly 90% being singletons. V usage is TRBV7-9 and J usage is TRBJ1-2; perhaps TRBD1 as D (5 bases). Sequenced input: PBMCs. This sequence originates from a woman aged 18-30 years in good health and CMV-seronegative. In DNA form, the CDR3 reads TGTGCCAGCAGCGCGATAGGGGCCGAGGGCTACACCTTC. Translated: CASSAIGAEGYTF. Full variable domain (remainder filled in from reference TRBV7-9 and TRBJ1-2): DTGVSQNPRHKITKRGQNVTFRCDPISEHNRLYWYRQTLGQGPEFLTYFQNEAQLEKSRLLSDRFSAERPKGSFSTLEIQRTEQGDSAMYLCASSAIGAEGYTFGSGTRLTVV.